This T cell receptor (beta chain) was sequenced for a study of cytomegalovirus exposure and HLA in healthy donors. Vbeta (60) and Jbeta (13) primers were used in the PCR. Under the authors' procedure: Later reanalysis found approximately 76 million unique TCR beta chains, about 11 million of them shared. The method was immunoSEQ multiplex PCR; TCRdb's version includes in-frame clones alone and lacks a portion of them. V, J and clone size were drawn from that table, and D and trimming were deduced from the DNA. The top ten clones hold around 8.4% of a sample with about 52,000 clones, approximately 72% of them seen once. The CDR3 loop spans 14 amino acids. V dropped 6 bases and J dropped 4; count of bases not matched to a gene: 7. The germline V gene encodes CDR1 MNHEY and CDR2 SMNVEV (reference sequence). Study conclusions and caveats: Earlier analysis yielded a pattern in which most TCR beta V segments were productive about 87% or about 30% of the time. Reports credit the classifier with highly specific, highly sensitive diagnosis of cytomegalovirus status.

Of note for this clone: Its antigen is currently unknown.

This TCR was sampled from a woman in her forties or fifties in good health and CMV-seronegative. The chain recombines TRBV27 with TRBJ2-7; 9 bases line up with TRBD1. Source material: PBMCs. The DNA for the CDR3 is TGTGCCAGCAGCCTCACCGGACAGGGGTACGAGCAGTACTTC. Translation gives CASSLTGQGYEQYF.